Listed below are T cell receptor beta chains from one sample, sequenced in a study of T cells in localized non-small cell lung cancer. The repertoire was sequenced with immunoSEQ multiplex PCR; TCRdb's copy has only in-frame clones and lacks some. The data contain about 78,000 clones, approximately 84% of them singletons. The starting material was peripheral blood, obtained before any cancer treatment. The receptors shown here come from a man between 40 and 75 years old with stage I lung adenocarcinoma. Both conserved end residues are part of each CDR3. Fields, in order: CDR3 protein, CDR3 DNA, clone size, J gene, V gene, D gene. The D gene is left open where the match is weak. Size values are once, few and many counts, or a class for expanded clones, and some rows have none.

CASSVTVTGELFF | TGTGCCAGCAGCGTGACTGTCACCGGGGAGCTGTTTTTT | - | TRBJ2-2 | TRBV9 | -
CASSFPRGWEQYF | TGTGCCAGCAGCTTTCCGCGAGGGTGGGAGCAGTACTTC | - | TRBJ2-7 | TRBV11-2 | -
CASSLSWDPGETQYF | TGTGCCAGCAGTTTATCGTGGGACCCCGGGGAGACCCAGTACTTC | - | TRBJ2-5 | TRBV27 | -
CASSPRLAGLTEAFF | TGTGCCAGTAGTCCCCGTCTAGCAGGACTGACTGAAGCTTTCTTT | - | TRBJ1-1 | TRBV19 | -
CASRRPEKGYGYTF | TGCGCCAGCAGGAGGCCTGAGAAGGGGTATGGCTACACCTTC | few | TRBJ1-2 | TRBV5-1 | -
CASSLGGGGDYGYTF | TGTGCCAGCAGCTTGGGTGGGGGAGGGGACTATGGCTACACCTTC | - | TRBJ1-2 | TRBV5-7 | -
CASSPPGVGRAEAFF | TGTGCCAGCAGCCCTCCGGGAGTCGGGAGGGCTGAAGCTTTCTTT | few | TRBJ1-1 | TRBV7-9 | -
CASSLSSYTTGGGTDTQYF | TGCGCCAGCAGCTTGTCCTCGTACACGACAGGGGGCGGCACAGATACGCAGTATTTT | - | TRBJ2-3 | TRBV5-1 | TRBD1
CASSFPANQETQYF | TGTGCCAGCAGCTTTCCGGCTAACCAAGAGACCCAGTACTTC | - | TRBJ2-5 | TRBV7-6 | -
CASSLGLASGIQYF | TGTGCCAGCAGCTTAGGCCTAGCGTCGGGCATTCAGTACTTC | - | TRBJ2-4 | TRBV11-2 | -
CASHETGEYEQYF | TGTGCCAGCCATGAAACAGGGGAGTACGAGCAGTACTTC | - | TRBJ2-7 | TRBV25-1 | TRBD1
CASSLFDYEQYF | TGTGCCAGCAGCTTATTCGATTACGAGCAGTACTTC | few | TRBJ2-7 | TRBV7-2 | -
CASSLQGSNTEAFF | TGTGCCAGCAGCTTACAGGGGTCGAACACTGAAGCTTTCTTT | - | TRBJ1-1 | TRBV7-3 | -
CASSPYGTGGANYGYTF | TGTGCCAGCTCACCATACGGGACAGGGGGAGCTAACTATGGCTACACCTTC | - | TRBJ1-2 | TRBV18 | TRBD1
CASSLDFHQASREKLFF | TGTGCCAGCAGCTTAGACTTCCACCAGGCCTCCAGGGAAAAACTGTTTTTT | - | TRBJ1-4 | TRBV7-9 | -
CASSSTRGGNYGYTF | TGTGCCAGCAGCTCGACCCGAGGGGGAAACTATGGCTACACCTTC | once | TRBJ1-2 | TRBV11-2 | -
CASSLSGFSYEQYF | TGCGCCAGCAGCTTAAGCGGTTTCTCCTACGAGCAGTACTTC | - | TRBJ2-7 | TRBV5-1 | -
CASSFEPFRGGNEQFF | TGTGCCAGCAGCTTCGAACCTTTCAGGGGAGGCAATGAGCAGTTCTTC | - | TRBJ2-1 | TRBV7-9 | -
CASSRGTGRTNEKLFF | TGTGCCAGCTCACGAGGGACAGGTCGGACTAATGAAAAACTGTTTTTT | - | TRBJ1-4 | TRBV18 | TRBD1
CASSLGGSSGFNTEAFF | TGTGCCAGCAGCTTAGGGGGGAGTTCCGGGTTCAACACTGAAGCTTTCTTT | few | TRBJ1-1 | TRBV7-9 | -
CASSINPRDEKLFF | TGTGCCAGTAGTATAAACCCCAGGGATGAAAAACTGTTTTTT | - | TRBJ1-4 | TRBV19 | -
CASSLKDPSDTQYF | TGTGCCAGCAGCTTGAAGGATCCCTCAGATACGCAGTATTTT | - | TRBJ2-3 | TRBV5-5 | -
CASRRGRADTQYF | TGTGCCAGCAGACGGGGGAGGGCAGATACGCAGTATTTT | - | TRBJ2-3 | TRBV6-5 | TRBD2
CASSADTGGYYGYTF | TGTGCCAGCAGTGCAGATACTGGGGGCTACTATGGCTACACCTTC | - | TRBJ1-2 | TRBV2 | -
CAWRRLAGGNIQYF | TGTGCCTGGAGGCGACTAGCGGGAGGGAACATTCAGTACTTC | - | TRBJ2-4 | TRBV30 | TRBD2
CASSLRLAGDYNEQFF | TGTGCCAGCAGCTTACGGCTAGCGGGGGACTACAATGAGCAGTTCTTC | - | TRBJ2-1 | TRBV11-2 | TRBD2
CASRTGGGNTIYF | TGTGCCAGCCGGACAGGGGGTGGAAACACCATATATTTT | - | TRBJ1-3 | TRBV19 | TRBD1
CASSVAAGGPNEQFF | TGTGCCAGCAGCGTAGCAGCGGGGGGCCCCAATGAGCAGTTCTTC | few | TRBJ2-1 | TRBV9 | TRBD2
CASSTHKGNYGYTF | TGTGCCAGTAGTACCCACAAGGGTAACTATGGCTACACCTTC | once | TRBJ1-2 | TRBV19 | -
CASTLEALAGEQYF | TGTGCCAGCACCTTAGAGGCACTAGCTGGCGAGCAGTACTTC | once | TRBJ2-7 | TRBV28 | -
CASSLFQGQETQYF | TGTGCCAGCAGTTTATTCCAGGGCCAAGAGACCCAGTACTTC | - | TRBJ2-5 | TRBV27 | -
CASSEIRADRSSYEQYF | TGTGCCAGCAGTGAAATCCGCGCGGACCGGAGCTCCTACGAGCAGTACTTC | - | TRBJ2-7 | TRBV6-1 | -
CASSTNRGAGNTIYF | TGTGCCAGCAGCACGAACAGGGGCGCTGGAAACACCATATATTTT | - | TRBJ1-3 | TRBV13 | TRBD1
CASSFSGGAGEQFF | TGTGCCAGCAGCTTCAGTGGGGGGGCCGGGGAGCAGTTCTTC | - | TRBJ2-1 | TRBV5-4 | -
CASSRGQANQPQHF | TGTGCCAGCAGTCGAGGACAGGCCAATCAGCCCCAGCATTTT | - | TRBJ1-5 | TRBV6-5 | TRBD1
CAGQGEGYEQYF | TGTGCCGGACAGGGGGAGGGCTACGAGCAGTACTTC | few | TRBJ2-7 | TRBV30 | TRBD1
CATSQGRETQYF | TGTGCCACCTCGCAGGGGAGGGAGACCCAGTACTTC | - | TRBJ2-5 | TRBV15 | -
CASSSTSSAAGVADTQYF | TGTGCCAGCAGCTCTACCTCTTCGGCTGCGGGGGTGGCAGATACGCAGTATTTT | - | TRBJ2-3 | TRBV7-9 | TRBD2
CASSRNLVTEAFF | TGTGCCAGTAGCAGGAATCTGGTCACTGAAGCTTTCTTT | - | TRBJ1-1 | TRBV25-1 | -
CASSSQGVNEQYF | TGCGCCAGCAGCTCGCAGGGGGTAAACGAGCAGTACTTC | - | TRBJ2-7 | TRBV5-1 | TRBD1
CASSLSNGPQHF | TGTGCCAGCAGTTTATCGAATGGGCCCCAGCATTTT | once | TRBJ1-5 | TRBV27 | -
CASSTGYNEQFF | TGTGCCAGTAGCACCGGTTACAATGAGCAGTTCTTC | - | TRBJ2-1 | TRBV19 | -
CAWSVRPSGDTQYF | TGTGCCTGGAGTGTACGGCCGTCCGGGGATACGCAGTATTTT | few | TRBJ2-3 | TRBV30 | -
CASSWGEAGGRGNEQFF | TGCGCCAGCAGCTGGGGAGAGGCGGGAGGGCGAGGGAATGAGCAGTTCTTC | - | TRBJ2-1 | TRBV5-1 | TRBD2
CASSRPNQPQHF | TGTGCCAGCAGCCGTCCCAATCAGCCCCAGCATTTT | - | TRBJ1-5 | TRBV6-6 | -
CASSGGPNRSEKLFF | TGTGCCAGCAGTGGGGGGCCTAATCGGAGTGAAAAACTGTTTTTT | - | TRBJ1-4 | TRBV16 | -
CASSPGGWSGEQYF | TGTGCCAGCAGTCCAGGGGGGTGGAGCGGCGAGCAGTACTTC | - | TRBJ2-7 | TRBV28 | -
CASSLAPDLPYEQYF | TGCGCCAGCAGCTTGGCCCCAGACCTTCCCTACGAGCAGTACTTC | - | TRBJ2-7 | TRBV5-1 | -
CASSVDRGSEQYF | TGTGCTAGCAGCGTGGACAGGGGGTCCGAGCAGTACTTC | - | TRBJ2-7 | TRBV7-7 | TRBD1
CASSQGGRNRVEQYF | TGTGCCAGCAGCCAAGGAGGTCGGAACCGGGTCGAGCAGTACTTC | - | TRBJ2-7 | TRBV4-2 | -
CASSLRGRSQETQYF | TGCGCCAGCAGCTTGAGGGGGCGATCCCAAGAGACCCAGTACTTC | - | TRBJ2-5 | TRBV5-1 | TRBD1
CASSSTAGAGNTIYF | TGTGCCAGCTCATCGACGGCAGGGGCGGGGAACACCATATATTTT | - | TRBJ1-3 | TRBV18 | -
CSVEISGGSYEQYF | TGCAGCGTTGAGATTAGCGGAGGTTCCTACGAGCAGTACTTC | - | TRBJ2-7 | TRBV29-1 | -
CASSLGQLWGTQYF | TGTGCCAGCAGTTTAGGTCAGCTTTGGGGGACCCAGTACTTC | - | TRBJ2-5 | TRBV28 | -